This is a list of T cell receptor beta chains from one sample in a study of blood T cell repertoires in COVID-19. Sequencing used immunoSEQ multiplex PCR; TCRdb keeps in-frame clones, though not all of them. The sample yields about 200,000 clones, roughly nine tenths seen once. Sample: PBMCs or T cells enriched from blood (not recorded which). The receptors here all came from a woman aged 25 to 39 who had recovered from COVID-19. Each CDR3 is given with its conserved first and last residue. Each record gives: J gene, V gene, CDR3 length, clone size, D gene, CDR3 DNA, CDR3 protein. D genes are given only for firm matches. A row's size may be missing; if present it is once, few, many or a size class.

J gene: TRBJ1-3; V gene: TRBV7-2; CDR3 length: 14; clone size: once; D gene: TRBD1; CDR3 DNA: TGTGCCAGCAGCCCTACAGGGGCTGGAAACACCATATATTTT; CDR3 protein: CASSPTGAGNTIYF
J gene: TRBJ1-2; V gene: TRBV24-1; CDR3 length: 16; clone size: NA; D gene: TRBD1; CDR3 DNA: TGTGCCACCAGGTCCGGGACAGCCCAAGATAACTATGGCTACACCTTC; CDR3 protein: CATRSGTAQDNYGYTF
J gene: TRBJ1-1; V gene: TRBV6-5; CDR3 length: 15; clone size: once; D gene: NA; CDR3 DNA: TGTGCCAGCAGTTATAGTTTAGGGTCGGGAGACGGAGCTTTCTTT; CDR3 protein: CASSYSLGSGDGAFF
J gene: TRBJ1-6; V gene: TRBV4-1; CDR3 length: 17; clone size: NA; D gene: NA; CDR3 DNA: TGCGCCAGCAGCCAAGATCAGTCGGCGGAGGGAGGCTCACCCCTCCACTTT; CDR3 protein: CASSQDQSAEGGSPLHF
J gene: TRBJ1-2; V gene: TRBV14; CDR3 length: 14; clone size: NA; D gene: NA; CDR3 DNA: TGTGCCAGCAGCCAAGGGTTTTTGAGCTATGGCTACACCTTC; CDR3 protein: CASSQGFLSYGYTF
J gene: TRBJ1-5; V gene: TRBV27; CDR3 length: 17; clone size: NA; D gene: TRBD1; CDR3 DNA: TGTGCCAGCAGTTTATTCAGTCTAACAGGGGGCAATCAGCCCCAGCATTTT; CDR3 protein: CASSLFSLTGGNQPQHF
J gene: TRBJ1-2; V gene: TRBV6-2/TRBV6-3; CDR3 length: 16; clone size: NA; D gene: NA; CDR3 DNA: TGTGCCAGCAGTTACTCGAACCGGTATCGAAACTATGGCTACACCTTC; CDR3 protein: CASSYSNRYRNYGYTF
J gene: TRBJ1-4; V gene: TRBV5-1; CDR3 length: 14; clone size: NA; D gene: NA; CDR3 DNA: TGCGCCAGCAGCTTGGGGCAGGTCGGTGAAAAACTGTTTTTT; CDR3 protein: CASSLGQVGEKLFF
J gene: TRBJ1-1; V gene: TRBV25-1; CDR3 length: 12; clone size: NA; D gene: TRBD1; CDR3 DNA: TGTGCCAGCAGTCCCAGGGGGACTGAAGCTTTCTTT; CDR3 protein: CASSPRGTEAFF
J gene: TRBJ2-7; V gene: TRBV6-5; CDR3 length: 14; clone size: few; D gene: TRBD1; CDR3 DNA: TGTGCCAGCAGGAATCCGGGACAGTCCTACGAGCAGTACTTC; CDR3 protein: CASRNPGQSYEQYF
J gene: TRBJ1-1; V gene: TRBV19; CDR3 length: 17; clone size: NA; D gene: TRBD1; CDR3 DNA: TGTGCCAGTAGTACAATCGGACAGGGTCACATGAACACTGAAGCTTTCTTT; CDR3 protein: CASSTIGQGHMNTEAFF
J gene: TRBJ1-1; V gene: TRBV9; CDR3 length: 11; clone size: NA; D gene: NA; CDR3 DNA: TGTGCCAGCAGCTATGGCCGTGAAGCTTTCTTT; CDR3 protein: CASSYGREAFF
J gene: TRBJ2-5; V gene: TRBV7-6; CDR3 length: 16; clone size: NA; D gene: TRBD2; CDR3 DNA: TGTGCCAGCAGCCCCCGACTAGCGGGAGACCAAGAGACCCAGTACTTC; CDR3 protein: CASSPRLAGDQETQYF
J gene: TRBJ1-1; V gene: TRBV5-4; CDR3 length: 14; clone size: once; D gene: NA; CDR3 DNA: TGTGCCAGCAGCCGTGATAGGGGGAACACTGAAGCTTTCTTT; CDR3 protein: CASSRDRGNTEAFF
J gene: TRBJ1-4; V gene: TRBV19; CDR3 length: 13; clone size: NA; D gene: NA; CDR3 DNA: TGTGCCAGTAGCGATCGGTGGTTCGAAAAACTGTTTTTT; CDR3 protein: CASSDRWFEKLFF
J gene: TRBJ2-1; V gene: TRBV7-8; CDR3 length: 18; clone size: NA; D gene: TRBD2; CDR3 DNA: TGTGCCAGCAGCTACGGAAATAGCGGGAGAGATGCCTACAATGAGCAGTTCTTC; CDR3 protein: CASSYGNSGRDAYNEQFF
J gene: TRBJ1-4; V gene: TRBV30; CDR3 length: 11; clone size: NA; D gene: NA; CDR3 DNA: TGTGCCTGGAGTTCCAGTGAAAAACTGTTTTTT; CDR3 protein: CAWSSSEKLFF
J gene: TRBJ2-1; V gene: TRBV7-8; CDR3 length: 18; clone size: NA; D gene: NA; CDR3 DNA: TGTGCCAGCAGCTTTGGACTAGTATTAGGGGGAGGGTTAAATGAGCAGTTCTTC; CDR3 protein: CASSFGLVLGGGLNEQFF
J gene: TRBJ2-7; V gene: TRBV2; CDR3 length: 14; clone size: NA; D gene: TRBD2; CDR3 DNA: TGTGCCAGCAGTGAGCGGGGGGGCGGGTACGAGCAGTACTTC; CDR3 protein: CASSERGGGYEQYF
J gene: TRBJ1-1; V gene: TRBV7-9; CDR3 length: 17; clone size: NA; D gene: TRBD1; CDR3 DNA: TGTGCCAGCAGCTTACAAGGGACAGCTAACATGAACACTGAAGCTTTCTTT; CDR3 protein: CASSLQGTANMNTEAFF
J gene: TRBJ1-2; V gene: TRBV27; CDR3 length: 13; clone size: few; D gene: TRBD1; CDR3 DNA: TGTGCCAGCAGTTTAAGGGGGCTCGGGGGCTACACCTTC; CDR3 protein: CASSLRGLGGYTF
J gene: TRBJ1-2; V gene: TRBV5-5; CDR3 length: 13; clone size: NA; D gene: NA; CDR3 DNA: TGTGCCAGCACTCGGGAACTTAACTATGGCTACACCTTC; CDR3 protein: CASTRELNYGYTF
J gene: TRBJ2-5; V gene: TRBV7-9; CDR3 length: 14; clone size: NA; D gene: TRBD2; CDR3 DNA: TGTGCCAGCAGCCCCCCGGGGGGAGTTGAGACCCAGTACTTC; CDR3 protein: CASSPPGGVETQYF
J gene: TRBJ2-7; V gene: TRBV5-1; CDR3 length: 16; clone size: NA; D gene: NA; CDR3 DNA: TGCGCCAGCAGCTTGGGTGGACAGCTCATGTCCTACGAGCAGTACTTC; CDR3 protein: CASSLGGQLMSYEQYF
J gene: TRBJ2-7; V gene: TRBV15; CDR3 length: 16; clone size: many; D gene: NA; CDR3 DNA: TGTGCCACCAGCTTAGGTGTAGGAGATACCTCCTACGAGCAGTACTTC; CDR3 protein: CATSLGVGDTSYEQYF
J gene: TRBJ1-1; V gene: TRBV19; CDR3 length: 15; clone size: NA; D gene: NA; CDR3 DNA: TGTGCCAGTAATATGGGAAGGGTCAGGGACACTGAAGCTTTCTTT; CDR3 protein: CASNMGRVRDTEAFF
J gene: TRBJ1-2; V gene: TRBV24-1; CDR3 length: 18; clone size: NA; D gene: TRBD1; CDR3 DNA: TGTGCCACCAGTGATTTACATGGGGACAGAGTCACTATGTGGGGCTACACCTTC; CDR3 protein: CATSDLHGDRVTMWGYTF
J gene: TRBJ2-5; V gene: TRBV2; CDR3 length: 16; clone size: NA; D gene: TRBD2; CDR3 DNA: TGTGCCAGCAGCGCCTCAGCGGGAGCCAGCGGTGAGACCCAGTACTTC; CDR3 protein: CASSASAGASGETQYF
J gene: TRBJ1-2; V gene: TRBV7-2; CDR3 length: 14; clone size: NA; D gene: NA; CDR3 DNA: TGTGCCAGCAGCTTCCAGGGTTGGGACTATGGCTACACCTTC; CDR3 protein: CASSFQGWDYGYTF
J gene: TRBJ2-1; V gene: TRBV6-5; CDR3 length: 14; clone size: NA; D gene: TRBD2; CDR3 DNA: TGTGCCAGCAAGGGAGGGAGCTCCTACAATGAGCAGTTCTTC; CDR3 protein: CASKGGSSYNEQFF
J gene: TRBJ2-5; V gene: TRBV28; CDR3 length: 15; clone size: NA; D gene: TRBD1; CDR3 DNA: TGTGCCAGCAGTTTCCACGGGACAGCTAAAGAGACCCAGTACTTC; CDR3 protein: CASSFHGTAKETQYF
J gene: TRBJ2-1; V gene: TRBV24-1; CDR3 length: 18; clone size: once; D gene: TRBD2; CDR3 DNA: TGTGCCACCAGTGACCCCGCTGGGGGGGGACTAGCTGGCAATGAGCAGTTCTTC; CDR3 protein: CATSDPAGGGLAGNEQFF
J gene: TRBJ2-2; V gene: TRBV6-5; CDR3 length: 11; clone size: few; D gene: NA; CDR3 DNA: TGTGCCAGCAGAGAGATCAGGGTTATGTTTTTT; CDR3 protein: CASREIRVMFF
J gene: TRBJ2-2; V gene: TRBV7-3; CDR3 length: 15; clone size: NA; D gene: NA; CDR3 DNA: TGTGCCAGCAGCTCTCCCGGGACTCCTACCGGGGAGCTGTTTTTT; CDR3 protein: CASSSPGTPTGELFF
J gene: TRBJ1-1; V gene: TRBV29-1; CDR3 length: 15; clone size: NA; D gene: TRBD1; CDR3 DNA: TGCAGCGTTGAAGCTCGACAGGGTTGGCGCACTGAAGCTTTCTTT; CDR3 protein: CSVEARQGWRTEAFF
J gene: TRBJ1-4; V gene: TRBV2; CDR3 length: 13; clone size: NA; D gene: NA; CDR3 DNA: TGTGCCAGCACCCTGGGCCCGAAGGAAAAACTGTTTTTT; CDR3 protein: CASTLGPKEKLFF
J gene: TRBJ1-6; V gene: TRBV2; CDR3 length: 13; clone size: once; D gene: NA; CDR3 DNA: TGTGCCAGCAGTGACAGGTCTAATTCACCCCTCCACTTT; CDR3 protein: CASSDRSNSPLHF
J gene: TRBJ2-1; V gene: TRBV11-1; CDR3 length: 13; clone size: NA; D gene: NA; CDR3 DNA: TGTGCCAGCAGCTTGCAGGGGGAGGATGAGCAGTTCTTC; CDR3 protein: CASSLQGEDEQFF
J gene: TRBJ2-1; V gene: TRBV7-2; CDR3 length: 15; clone size: NA; D gene: TRBD1; CDR3 DNA: TGTGCCAGCAGCGCAGTCGGGACAGGGGGCGATGAGCAGTTCTTC; CDR3 protein: CASSAVGTGGDEQFF
J gene: TRBJ1-2; V gene: TRBV13; CDR3 length: 12; clone size: NA; D gene: NA; CDR3 DNA: TGTGCCAGCAGCAACAACAACTATGGCTACACCTTC; CDR3 protein: CASSNNNYGYTF
J gene: TRBJ1-5; V gene: TRBV7-8; CDR3 length: 15; clone size: NA; D gene: TRBD1; CDR3 DNA: TGTGCCAGCAGCTTAGGCGGGACAGGGGTTCAGCCCCAGCATTTT; CDR3 protein: CASSLGGTGVQPQHF
J gene: TRBJ1-2; V gene: TRBV6-2/TRBV6-3; CDR3 length: 16; clone size: NA; D gene: TRBD1; CDR3 DNA: TGTGCCAGCAGTCGTGGAAACCGGGACAGGGGGTATGGCTACACCTTC; CDR3 protein: CASSRGNRDRGYGYTF
J gene: TRBJ1-6; V gene: TRBV7-6; CDR3 length: 16; clone size: NA; D gene: TRBD1; CDR3 DNA: TGTGCCAGCAGCTGGGGACAGGGGAGGGGTAATTCACCCCTCCACTTT; CDR3 protein: CASSWGQGRGNSPLHF
J gene: TRBJ1-1; V gene: TRBV7-3; CDR3 length: 15; clone size: NA; D gene: NA; CDR3 DNA: TGTGCCAGCAGCCCCGGACTCACTCCGGACACTGAAGCTTTCTTT; CDR3 protein: CASSPGLTPDTEAFF
J gene: TRBJ1-1; V gene: TRBV27; CDR3 length: 15; clone size: NA; D gene: NA; CDR3 DNA: TGTGCCAGCAGTTTGATAGCTAATATGAACACTGAAGCTTTCTTT; CDR3 protein: CASSLIANMNTEAFF
J gene: TRBJ1-5; V gene: TRBV6-5; CDR3 length: 16; clone size: NA; D gene: NA; CDR3 DNA: TGTGCCAGCAGTTACACGACAGGAGCAACACATAAACCCCAGCATTTT; CDR3 protein: CASSYTTGATHKPQHF
J gene: TRBJ2-1; V gene: TRBV4-3; CDR3 length: 14; clone size: NA; D gene: TRBD2; CDR3 DNA: TGCGCCAGCAGCCGAGGAGCGGGAGATGGGGAGCAGTTCTTC; CDR3 protein: CASSRGAGDGEQFF
J gene: TRBJ2-7; V gene: TRBV12-1; CDR3 length: 14; clone size: NA; D gene: NA; CDR3 DNA: TGTGCCAGCGAAGGAGGGCCCTGCTCCTACGAGCAGTACTTC; CDR3 protein: CASEGGPCSYEQYF
J gene: TRBJ1-2; V gene: TRBV5-4; CDR3 length: 17; clone size: NA; D gene: TRBD1; CDR3 DNA: TGTGCCAGCAGCTTCTCACTTATACAGGGGGCTGAAAATGGCTACACCTTC; CDR3 protein: CASSFSLIQGAENGYTF
J gene: TRBJ2-7; V gene: TRBV11-2; CDR3 length: 15; clone size: NA; D gene: NA; CDR3 DNA: TGTGCCAGCAGCCTCTCTGGGGCGGGGGCATACGAGCAGTACTTC; CDR3 protein: CASSLSGAGAYEQYF
J gene: TRBJ2-7; V gene: TRBV11-2; CDR3 length: 14; clone size: NA; D gene: TRBD1; CDR3 DNA: TGTGCCAGCAGCTTCGGGACAGGGCTCTACGAGCAGTACTTC; CDR3 protein: CASSFGTGLYEQYF
J gene: TRBJ1-1; V gene: TRBV18; CDR3 length: 14; clone size: once; D gene: NA; CDR3 DNA: TGTGCCAGCTCACCAGTCAGGGTAATGGCTGAAGCTTTCTTT; CDR3 protein: CASSPVRVMAEAFF
J gene: TRBJ1-1; V gene: TRBV27; CDR3 length: 15; clone size: NA; D gene: TRBD1; CDR3 DNA: TGTGCCAGCAGTTTATTGGGACAGGAGGATACTGAAGCTTTCTTT; CDR3 protein: CASSLLGQEDTEAFF
J gene: TRBJ2-7; V gene: TRBV4-2; CDR3 length: 16; clone size: NA; D gene: NA; CDR3 DNA: TGTGCCAGCAGCCCGCCTGGCGGTCCCAGCTCCTACGAGCAGTACTTC; CDR3 protein: CASSPPGGPSSYEQYF
J gene: TRBJ1-1; V gene: TRBV3-1/TRBV3-2; CDR3 length: 14; clone size: NA; D gene: NA; CDR3 DNA: TGTGCCAGCAGCCAAGAGGGTAAGGGAGGGGAAGCTTTCTTT; CDR3 protein: CASSQEGKGGEAFF